One and the same sample provided the 29 T cell receptor beta chains below, sequenced in a study of cytomegalovirus exposure and HLA in healthy donors. The method was immunoSEQ multiplex PCR; TCRdb's version includes in-frame clones alone and lacks a portion of them. Altogether tens of thousands of clones are present, about 94% being singletons, with the ten largest covering 4% to 5.5%. Specimen: PBMCs. Every receptor here comes from a man between 18 and 35 years old in good health and CMV-seropositive.

The chain carries TRBV12-5 and TRBJ2-3; D might be TRBD1 (5 bases). The CDR3 is 15 residues long. V lost 0 bases and J 2 bases, leaving 9 bases between the germline ends. Germline V gene sequence: CDR1 LGHNT, CDR2 FRNRAP. CDR3 residues: CASGLVQGDTDTQYF. For the CDR3, the DNA is TGTGCTAGTGGTTTGGTACAAGGGGACACAGATACGCAGTATTTT.

The J gene is TRBJ1-4, the V gene TRBV9; TRBD1 aligns across 7 bases. The germline CDR1 and CDR2 sequences are SGDLS and YYNGEE. Unmatched junction bases numbered 6, after V lost 3 bases and J lost 4 bases. This CDR3 has 15 amino acids. CDR3 in amino acids: CASSATTGINEKLFF. Here the CDR3 DNA reads TGTGCCAGCAGCGCCACGACAGGGATTAATGAAAAACTGTTTTTT. Full variable domain (missing parts from reference TRBV9 and TRBJ1-4): DSGVTQTPKHLITATGQRVTLRCSPRSGDLSVYWYQQSLDQGLQFLIQYYNGEERAKGNILERFSAQQFPDLHSELNLSSLELGDSALYFCASSATTGINEKLFFGSGTQLSVL.

This chain links TRBV19 with TRBJ1-5, with 9 positions matching TRBD1. V lost 6 bases, J lost 4 bases, and 4 bases stayed unmatched. The length of the CDR3 is 14 residues. Germline V gives CDR1 LNHDA, CDR2 SQIVND (reference sequence). The CDR3 nucleotides are TGTGCCAGTAGCCGAGGACAGGGGAATCAGCCCCAGCATTTT. Its translation is CASSRGQGNQPQHF.

The chain employs TRBV5-4 and TRBJ1-6, with 9 bases lining up with TRBD1. The germline CDR1 and CDR2 sequences are SGHNT and YYREEE (reference sequence). This CDR3 is 17 amino acids long. V trimming: 4 bases; J trimming: 0 bases; junction bases outside the gene matches: 5. The CDR3 is CASSAGQGSSYNSPLHF. The CDR3 nucleotides are TGTGCCAGCAGCGCCGGACAGGGGAGCTCCTATAATTCACCCCTCCACTTT.

The CDR3 bases are TGTGCTAGTGGTTTGGCCCTGGGGACTGAGAACACCGGGGAGCTGTTTTTT. Translation: CASGLALGTENTGELFF. The genes are TRBV12-5 and TRBJ2-2, with a possible D match to TRBD2 (6 bases). V was shortened by 1 base and J by 1 base, with 13 bases between the two germline ends. CDR1 is LGHNT and CDR2 is FRNRAP in the germline V gene. This CDR3 spans 17 amino acids. Variable domain in full (rest from reference TRBV12-5 and TRBJ2-2): DARVTQTPRHKVTEMGQEVTMRCQPILGHNTVFWYRQTMMQGLELLAYFRNRAPLDDSGMPKDRFSAEMPDATLATLKIQPSEPRDSAVYFCASGLALGTENTGELFFGEGSRLTVL.

The V gene is TRBV4-3, the J gene TRBJ2-5; 7 bases match TRBD1. This CDR3 is built from 13 residues. Germline V gene lookup returns CDR1 LGHNA and CDR2 YSLEER. The ends lost 5 bases at V and 5 bases at J; junction bases unmatched: 5. The CDR3 spells CASSYTGVETQYF. For the CDR3, the DNA is TGCGCCAGCAGCTACACAGGGGTGGAGACCCAGTACTTC.

The rearrangement joins TRBV7-9 to TRBJ2-7; D is perhaps TRBD1 (5 bases). Trimming pared 5 bases from V and 6 bases from J, leaving 11 bases between. Looked up from germline, CDR1 is SEHNR and CDR2 is FQNEAQ (reference sequence). The length of the CDR3 is 12 residues. CDR3 sequence reads: CASSPMTVEQYF. Written as DNA, the CDR3 is TGTGCCAGCAGCCCTATGACAGTCGAGCAGTACTTC.

The chain is built from TRBV10-3 and TRBJ2-1; TRBD2 agrees at 16 bases. The V gene end was trimmed by 2 bases and the J gene end by 9 bases; junction bases not matched to a gene: 4. The length of the CDR3 is 16 residues. The germline CDR1 and CDR2 sequences are ENHRY and SYGVKD. CDR3 sequence: CAISEPGTSGGAEQFF. DNA of the CDR3: TGTGCCATCAGTGAGCCCGGGACTAGCGGGGGGGCTGAGCAGTTCTTC.

This clone was observed once. This sequence joins TRBV5-1 and TRBJ2-3; 8 bases match TRBD2. This CDR3 has 17 amino acids. Trimming at V came to 4 bases and at J to 4 bases, leaving 14 bases not matched to a gene. Germline assignment: CDR1 SGHRS and CDR2 YFSETQ. The CDR3 protein is CASSEQTKAGVSDTQYF. Written as DNA, the CDR3 is TGCGCCAGCAGCGAACAAACCAAAGCGGGAGTGTCAGATACGCAGTATTTT.

The V call is TRBV7-2, the J call TRBJ2-2; 10 bases map to TRBD2. This CDR3 contains 14 residues. J gave up 8 bases and V 7 bases, and 7 bases lay outside the gene matches. Per germline, CDR1 SGHTA and CDR2 FQGNSA. CDR3 sequence (DNA): TGTGCCAGCAAGGAGCGGGGGGGCCCAGGGGAGCTGTTTTTT. Translation: CASKERGGPGELFF. The full variable domain, with the rest looked up from reference TRBV7-2 and TRBJ2-2, is GAGVSQSPSNKVTEKGKDVELRCDPISGHTALYWYRQSLGQGLEFLIYFQGNSAPDKSGLPSDRFSAERTGGSVSTLTIQRTQQEDSAVYLCASKERGGPGELFFGEGSRLTVL.

This chain connects TRBV28 to TRBJ1-2; 9 bases fit TRBD1. J lost 4 bases, V lost 7 bases, and 7 bases had no gene match. Germline-derived CDR1 and CDR2 are MDHEN and SYDVKM. The CDR3 loop spans 14 amino acids. The CDR3 nucleotides read TGTGCCAGCAAGCCGGGACAGGGTACCTATGGCTACACCTTC. This sequence encodes CASKPGQGTYGYTF.

J is TRBJ1-5 and V is TRBV7-2, with D possibly being TRBD1 (5 bases). Germline CDR1 is SGHTA and CDR2 is FQGNSA. The CDR3 is 15 residues long. V was shortened by 1 base and J by 3 bases, with 10 bases between the two germline ends. The chain's CDR3 is CASSLGFRDNQPQHF. The CDR3 coding sequence is TGTGCCAGCAGCTTAGGTTTCAGGGACAATCAGCCCCAGCATTTT.

This clone was seen a single time. The chain recombines TRBV7-2 with TRBJ2-7; 10 bases map to TRBD1. The CDR3 loop spans 15 amino acids. From germline, CDR1 is SGHTA and CDR2 FQGNSA. With 1 base clipped from V and 5 bases from J, the junction kept 5 bases outside the gene matches. CDR3 amino acids: CASSLVKGTGDEQYF. The CDR3 coding sequence is TGTGCCAGCAGCTTAGTTAAGGGGACAGGGGACGAGCAGTACTTC.

V gene TRBV28 combines with J gene TRBJ1-1, with D hard to call. This CDR3 is built from 16 residues. V gave up 2 bases and J gave up 0 bases, with 13 bases separating them. Looked up from germline, CDR1 is MDHEN and CDR2 is SYDVKM. The CDR3 sequence is CASSLGRSIMNTEAFF. The CDR3 DNA reads TGTGCCAGCAGTTTAGGGCGTAGTATTATGAACACTGAAGCTTTCTTT.

This clone showed up just a few times. The chain recombines TRBV11-3 with TRBJ2-3; possibly TRBD2 for D (6 bases). CDR3 length equals 15 residues. Germline CDR1 and CDR2: SGHNT and YENEEA. V lost 4 bases, J lost 0 bases, and 11 bases lay in between. CDR3 sequence: CASSWDFPSTDTQYF. The CDR3 DNA follows: TGTGCCAGCAGCTGGGACTTCCCTAGCACAGATACGCAGTATTTT.

The V and J genes are TRBV27 and TRBJ2-1, with 9 nucleotides matching TRBD1. The CDR3 covers 14 residues. CDR1 and CDR2 (germline): MNHEY, SMNVEV (reference sequence). V was pared by 8 bases and J by 8 bases, with 10 bases of the junction left unmatched. The DNA for the CDR3 is TGTGCCAGCGGAAAGGGACAGGGCCGGGATGAGCAGTTCTTC. As protein: CASGKGQGRDEQFF.

This chain uses TRBV29-1 with TRBJ2-7; TRBD1 matches at 7 bases. J gave up 0 bases and V 8 bases, and 10 bases lay outside the gene matches. The CDR3 is 14 amino acids. Germline CDR1 is SQVTM and CDR2 is ANQGSEA. The CDR3 spells CSCVWTGNSYEQYF. The CDR3 DNA reads TGCAGCTGTGTCTGGACAGGCAACTCCTACGAGCAGTACTTC.

This chain connects TRBV5-1 to TRBJ2-5, with 9 nucleotides matching TRBD1. The CDR3 extends over 16 amino acids. Germline values: CDR1 SGHRS, CDR2 YFSETQ. The trim removed 3 bases at V and 1 base at J, leaving 7 bases unmatched. Here the CDR3 reads CASSSRDRDIQETQYF. The CDR3, as DNA: TGCGCCAGCAGCTCCCGGGACAGGGATATCCAAGAGACCCAGTACTTC. Combining the CDR3 with reference TRBV5-1 and TRBJ2-5 gives the whole variable domain KAGVTQTPRYLIKTRGQQVTLSCSPISGHRSVSWYQQTPGQGLQFLFEYFSETQRNKGNFPGRFSGRQFSNSRSEMNVSTLELGDSALYLCASSSRDRDIQETQYFGPGTRLLVL.

The chain carries TRBV7-9 and TRBJ2-1; tentatively, D is TRBD2 (6 bases). Germline V gives CDR1 SEHNR, CDR2 FQNEAQ (reference sequence). This CDR3 is 13 amino acids long. The germline V and J ends were trimmed by 1 base and 7 bases, with 8 bases remaining between them. DNA for the CDR3: TGTGCCAGCAGCTTAGGTGCGGGGAATGAGCAGTTCTTC. It translates to CASSLGAGNEQFF.

V gene TRBV29-1 combines with J gene TRBJ1-2, with 10 bases fitting TRBD1. This CDR3 spans 14 amino acids. Germline V lookup: CDR1 SQVTM, CDR2 ANQGSEA. V shed 0 bases, J shed 3 bases, and the junction held 1 base outside the gene matches. CDR3 DNA sequence: TGCAGCGTTGAAGAGACAGGGGGCGACTATGGCTACACCTTC. Amino acid sequence: CSVEETGGDYGYTF. The variable domain in full, with the rest retrieved from reference TRBV29-1 and TRBJ1-2, is SAVISQKPSRDICQRGTSLTIQCQVDSQVTMMFWYRQQPGQSLTLIATANQGSEATYESGFVIDKFPISRPNLTFSTLTVSNMSPEDSSIYLCSVEETGGDYGYTFGSGTRLTVV.

The chain is built from TRBV6-5 and TRBJ2-2; 12 bases align to TRBD2. The CDR3 has 15 amino acids. The germline V gene has CDR1 MNHEY and CDR2 SVGAGI. Trimming took 4 bases from V and 6 from J; bases not matched to a gene: 3. In DNA, the CDR3 is TGTGCCAGCAGTTCTAGCGGGAGGGCCTCCGGGGAGCTGTTTTTT. Amino acids: CASSSSGRASGELFF.

The chain employs TRBV5-1 and TRBJ1-2; a possible D gene is TRBD1 (5 bases). From germline, CDR1 is SGHRS and CDR2 YFSETQ. The V end was cut by 4 bases, the J end by 4 bases, with 17 bases between. CDR3 length: 15 amino acids. The CDR3: CASSRGTGGIYGYTF. The CDR3 bases are TGCGCCAGCAGCCGAGGTACCGGGGGAATCTATGGCTACACCTTC.

This chain joins TRBV11-2 and TRBJ2-7; D is undetermined. CDR1 SGHAT and CDR2 FQNNGV come from the germline V gene. Trimming pared 0 bases from V and 3 bases from J, leaving 9 bases between. The length of the CDR3 is 14 residues. In DNA form, the CDR3 reads TGTGCCAGCAGCTTAGACAGAGGAAGCTACGAGCAGTACTTC. It translates to CASSLDRGSYEQYF.

The genes are TRBV7-3 and TRBJ1-3; 7 bases line up with TRBD1. This CDR3 comprises 15 residues. The trim removed 2 bases at V and 2 bases at J, leaving 3 bases unmatched. From germline, CDR1 is SGHTA and CDR2 FQGTGA. The chain's CDR3 is CASSLGQGAGNTIYF. The CDR3 bases are TGTGCCAGCAGCTTAGGGCAGGGGGCTGGAAACACCATATATTTT.

The gene calls are TRBV7-3 and TRBJ2-3; D is undetermined. The CDR3 totals 13 residues. Germline assignment: CDR1 SGHTA and CDR2 FQGTGA. Trimming took 4 bases from V and 3 from J, leaving 8 bases between them. This CDR3 is CASSSTGTDTQYF. CDR3 sequence (DNA): TGTGCCAGCAGCTCGACTGGAACAGATACGCAGTATTTT.

The chain joins TRBV7-9 to TRBJ2-7, with 9 bases fitting TRBD2. Germline CDR1 and CDR2: SEHNR and FQNEAQ (reference sequence). This CDR3 has 13 residues. Germline trimming cut 6 bases from V and 3 bases from J; bases unmatched to any gene: 3. CDR3: CASSSTSGYEQYF. The CDR3 DNA follows: TGTGCCAGCAGTTCGACTAGCGGCTACGAGCAGTACTTC.

The chain carries TRBV19 and TRBJ2-7, with TRBD2 matching over 8 bases. The germline V gene has CDR1 LNHDA and CDR2 SQIVND (reference sequence). The J segment lost 3 bases and the V segment lost 4 bases, leaving 11 bases of the junction unmatched. The CDR3 covers 16 residues. In nucleotides, the CDR3 is TGTGCCAGTAGTACGAGAAACCGGGGGGGCGGCTACGAGCAGTACTTC. It is translated as CASSTRNRGGGYEQYF. Full variable domain (rest looked up from reference TRBV19 and TRBJ2-7): DGGITQSPKYLFRKEGQNVTLSCEQNLNHDAMYWYRQDPGQGLRLIYYSQIVNDFQKGDIAEGYSVSREKKESFPLTVTSAQKNPTAFYLCASSTRNRGGGYEQYFGPGTRLTVT.

This sequence joins TRBV9 and TRBJ1-1, with 11 positions matching TRBD1. The V gene end was trimmed by 4 bases and the J gene end by 5 bases; junction bases not matched to a gene: 7. Germline values: CDR1 SGDLS, CDR2 YYNGEE. This CDR3 contains 15 residues. Here the CDR3 DNA reads TGTGCCAGCAGCCTTTCCGGGACAGGGGGGACTGAAGCTTTCTTT. Its translation is CASSLSGTGGTEAFF.

This chain links TRBV10-3 with TRBJ1-6; 8 nucleotides line up with TRBD1. This CDR3 spans 16 amino acids. The V segment lost 8 bases and the J segment 10 bases; nucleotides outside the gene matches: 16. CDR1 and CDR2 from the germline V gene are ENHRY and SYGVKD. DNA of the CDR3: TGTGCCATCCGGACCTCTCCAGGGGGCCAGCACTCACCCCTCCACTTT. The encoded protein is CAIRTSPGGQHSPLHF.